The present TCR beta chain was sequenced within a study of blood T cell repertoires in COVID-19. CDR3 length equals 14 residues. V gave up 3 bases and J gave up 1 base, with 10 bases separating them. Germline V gives CDR1 MNHEY, CDR2 SMNVEV (reference sequence). Study processing details: Amplifying reference gene primers gave estimates of nucleated cell counts. Repertoires were generated with immunoSEQ multiplex PCR, while TCRdb's copy carries only in-frame clones and drops some. The DNA gave D and trimming, while V, J and clone size come from that table. The table has about 150,000 clones, over 80% seen once; the top ten hold roughly 13%.

The sequencing sample was made of peripheral blood. The gene calls are TRBV27 and TRBJ2-7; possibly TRBD1 for D (5 bases). The receptor was derived from a man aged 65-85 years who had recovered from COVID-19. CDR3 nucleotides: TGTGCCAGCAGTTTCCAACCAGGGTCCTACGAGCAGTACTTC. Protein: CASSFQPGSYEQYF.